This is a list of T cell receptor beta chains from one sample in a study of a mutant IDH1 vaccine in newly diagnosed glioma. Their recognized antigens are unknown. The repertoire was sequenced with immunoSEQ multiplex PCR; TCRdb's copy has only in-frame clones and lacks some. The sample gives about 23,000 clones, 84% of which show up once; over 2.5% is in the top ten. Sample: PBMCs, taken from a glioma patient whose treatment included an IDH1 peptide vaccine. The source is a man aged 35 to 55 with glioma. Both conserved end residues are part of each CDR3. The order of the fields is D gene, J gene, V gene, clone size, CDR3 DNA, CDR3 protein. A D gene is named only where the DNA matches it firmly. Size is stated for part of the rows, as once, few or many counts, or as a class when the clone is expanded.

d_gene: .
j_gene: TRBJ1-6
v_gene: TRBV2
abundance: once
CDR3nt: TGTGCCAGCACCCGGTCGAGCTCCTATAATTCACCCCTCCACTTT
CDR3aa: CASTRSSSYNSPLHF

d_gene: TRBD2
j_gene: TRBJ2-1
v_gene: TRBV14
abundance: .
CDR3nt: TGTGCCAGCAGCTACTCGACTAGCGGGAGGTCCTACAATGAGCAGTTCTTC
CDR3aa: CASSYSTSGRSYNEQFF

d_gene: TRBD1
j_gene: TRBJ2-7
v_gene: TRBV5-1
abundance: once
CDR3nt: TGCGCCAGCAGCTCCCGGGACAGATACGAGCAGTACTTC
CDR3aa: CASSSRDRYEQYF

d_gene: .
j_gene: TRBJ1-2
v_gene: TRBV15
abundance: once
CDR3nt: TGTGCCACCAGCAGACACAGGGAGGGGAACTATGGCTACACCTTC
CDR3aa: CATSRHREGNYGYTF

d_gene: .
j_gene: TRBJ2-7
v_gene: TRBV11-2
abundance: .
CDR3nt: TGTGCCAGCAGCTTAACCCAGGAGCAGTACTTC
CDR3aa: CASSLTQEQYF

d_gene: .
j_gene: TRBJ2-6
v_gene: TRBV19
abundance: .
CDR3nt: TGTGCCAGTAGTCTAGCGAGCTCTGGGGCCAACGTCCTGACTTTC
CDR3aa: CASSLASSGANVLTF

d_gene: .
j_gene: TRBJ2-7
v_gene: TRBV15
abundance: .
CDR3nt: TGTGCCACCAGCAGAGATTTAGTAGGCCACGAGCAGTACTTC
CDR3aa: CATSRDLVGHEQYF

d_gene: TRBD1
j_gene: TRBJ2-1
v_gene: TRBV19
abundance: .
CDR3nt: TGTGCCAGTAGTCCCACAGCGGGACAGGGGGCGGATGAGCAGTTCTTC
CDR3aa: CASSPTAGQGADEQFF

d_gene: .
j_gene: TRBJ2-7
v_gene: TRBV9
abundance: .
CDR3nt: TGTGCCAGCAGCGTAGACAGTTCGCCCTACGAGCAGTACTTC
CDR3aa: CASSVDSSPYEQYF

d_gene: .
j_gene: TRBJ2-7
v_gene: TRBV4-3
abundance: .
CDR3nt: TGCGCCAGCAGCCAAGAACTAGCCCTCTACGAGCAGTACTTC
CDR3aa: CASSQELALYEQYF

d_gene: TRBD2
j_gene: TRBJ2-7
v_gene: TRBV7-9
abundance: .
CDR3nt: TGTGTCAGCAGCTTAGGTCGCCAGCGGGGAAACTACGAGCAGTACTTC
CDR3aa: CVSSLGRQRGNYEQYF

d_gene: TRBD2
j_gene: TRBJ2-1
v_gene: TRBV10-2
abundance: once
CDR3nt: TGCGCCAGCAGGGTGACTAGCGGGAGTTTCTATGAGCAGTTCTTC
CDR3aa: CASRVTSGSFYEQFF

d_gene: .
j_gene: TRBJ1-2
v_gene: TRBV10-3
abundance: .
CDR3nt: TGTGCCATCAGTGGGGGGGACATCGGCGGAAACTATGGCTACACCTTC
CDR3aa: CAISGGDIGGNYGYTF

d_gene: TRBD1
j_gene: TRBJ1-2
v_gene: TRBV6-4
abundance: .
CDR3nt: TGTGCCAGCAGTGAGTCCGGGACAGGGGCCCTCTATGGCTACACCTTC
CDR3aa: CASSESGTGALYGYTF

d_gene: .
j_gene: TRBJ1-2
v_gene: TRBV4-3
abundance: .
CDR3nt: TGCGCCAGCAGCCAAGATCGGTCGGGACCTTACTATGGCTACACCTTC
CDR3aa: CASSQDRSGPYYGYTF

d_gene: .
j_gene: TRBJ2-3
v_gene: TRBV5-1
abundance: .
CDR3nt: TGCGCCAGCAGCCCCTCCACAGTTAGCACAGATACGCAGTATTTT
CDR3aa: CASSPSTVSTDTQYF

d_gene: TRBD2
j_gene: TRBJ2-7
v_gene: TRBV9
abundance: .
CDR3nt: TGTGCCAGCGGGGGACTAGCGGGAGCAGTTGAGGGGCAGTACTTC
CDR3aa: CASGGLAGAVEGQYF

d_gene: TRBD2
j_gene: TRBJ2-1
v_gene: TRBV10-2
abundance: .
CDR3nt: TGCGCCAGCAGTGTTGGACTAGCGGGAGAGCAGCAGTTCTTC
CDR3aa: CASSVGLAGEQQFF

d_gene: .
j_gene: TRBJ1-1
v_gene: TRBV7-9
abundance: .
CDR3nt: TGTGCCAGCATGGGCACCATCTTGAACACTGAAGCTTTCTTT
CDR3aa: CASMGTILNTEAFF

d_gene: .
j_gene: TRBJ1-4
v_gene: TRBV5-1
abundance: .
CDR3nt: TGCGCCAGCAGCATCGGAAGGGGGACTAATGAAAAACTGTTTTTT
CDR3aa: CASSIGRGTNEKLFF

d_gene: .
j_gene: TRBJ2-3
v_gene: TRBV7-3
abundance: .
CDR3nt: TGTGCCAGCAGCTTAACCGGCGTACTCACAGATACGCAGTATTTT
CDR3aa: CASSLTGVLTDTQYF

d_gene: .
j_gene: TRBJ2-7
v_gene: TRBV19
abundance: .
CDR3nt: TGTGCCAGTAGTATAACAGCTCCCTACGAGCAGTACTTC
CDR3aa: CASSITAPYEQYF

d_gene: .
j_gene: TRBJ2-1
v_gene: TRBV9
abundance: .
CDR3nt: TGTGCCAGCAGGGCCCTGGGCGGTTCGGAGGGGGAGCAGTTCTTC
CDR3aa: CASRALGGSEGEQFF

d_gene: .
j_gene: TRBJ2-7
v_gene: TRBV7-6
abundance: once
CDR3nt: TGTGCCAGCAGCTTTAATAGGGTTTACGAGCAGTACTTC
CDR3aa: CASSFNRVYEQYF

d_gene: .
j_gene: TRBJ1-1
v_gene: TRBV18
abundance: .
CDR3nt: TGTGCCAGCTCACCAGAGACTCAACTCGGGATAACTGAAGCTTTCTTT
CDR3aa: CASSPETQLGITEAFF

d_gene: .
j_gene: TRBJ2-1
v_gene: TRBV7-2
abundance: .
CDR3nt: TGTGCCAGCATGGAACGTAGGGGGGATGTCTACAATGAGCAGTTCTTC
CDR3aa: CASMERRGDVYNEQFF

d_gene: .
j_gene: TRBJ2-2
v_gene: TRBV6-1
abundance: .
CDR3nt: TGTGCCAGCAGGAAGGATCCCACCGGGGAGCTGTTTTTT
CDR3aa: CASRKDPTGELFF

d_gene: .
j_gene: TRBJ2-1
v_gene: TRBV7-2
abundance: .
CDR3nt: TGTGCCAGCAGCGCCGGTTACTCCTTCTCCTACAATGAGCAGTTCTTC
CDR3aa: CASSAGYSFSYNEQFF

d_gene: .
j_gene: TRBJ1-2
v_gene: TRBV25-1
abundance: .
CDR3nt: TGTGCCAGCAGTGATAACCTGGGTTCTTACTATGGCTACACCTTC
CDR3aa: CASSDNLGSYYGYTF

d_gene: .
j_gene: TRBJ1-2
v_gene: TRBV28
abundance: few
CDR3nt: TGTGCCAGCAGTTCAGTGAACTATGGCTACACCTTC
CDR3aa: CASSSVNYGYTF

d_gene: .
j_gene: TRBJ1-2
v_gene: TRBV27
abundance: .
CDR3nt: TGTGCCAGCAGTTCCTCCGGGGGTGGCTACACCTTC
CDR3aa: CASSSSGGGYTF

d_gene: .
j_gene: TRBJ1-1
v_gene: TRBV4-1
abundance: .
CDR3nt: TGCGCCAGCAGCCAAGACCCGTCGCTCAACACTGAAGCTTTCTTT
CDR3aa: CASSQDPSLNTEAFF

d_gene: TRBD1
j_gene: TRBJ2-7
v_gene: TRBV7-3
abundance: once
CDR3nt: TGTGCCAGCAGCTTTGCACAGGGGCCCTACGAGCAGTACTTC
CDR3aa: CASSFAQGPYEQYF

d_gene: .
j_gene: TRBJ1-5
v_gene: TRBV28
abundance: once
CDR3nt: TGTGCCAGCAGTTTAGTGAGGGGGAATCAGCCCCAGCATTTT
CDR3aa: CASSLVRGNQPQHF

d_gene: .
j_gene: TRBJ2-7
v_gene: TRBV9
abundance: .
CDR3nt: TGTGCCAGCAGCGTAGGCGGTGAGCCCTACGAGCAGTACTTC
CDR3aa: CASSVGGEPYEQYF

d_gene: .
j_gene: TRBJ2-1
v_gene: TRBV5-1
abundance: .
CDR3nt: TGCGCCAGCAGCTTCGACTGGGGCTCCTACAATGAGCAGTTCTTC
CDR3aa: CASSFDWGSYNEQFF

d_gene: .
j_gene: TRBJ1-3
v_gene: TRBV5-1
abundance: .
CDR3nt: TGCGCCAGCAGCTTGGCCCCAACGGGCTCTGGAAACACCATATATTTT
CDR3aa: CASSLAPTGSGNTIYF

d_gene: .
j_gene: TRBJ2-7
v_gene: TRBV5-4
abundance: .
CDR3nt: TGTGCCAGCAGCTTGGAGCAGGACTCCTACGAGCAGTACTTC
CDR3aa: CASSLEQDSYEQYF

d_gene: .
j_gene: TRBJ1-1
v_gene: TRBV11-2
abundance: .
CDR3nt: TGTGCCAGCAGCTTCCCGACACGGCCGGGAACTGAAGCTTTCTTT
CDR3aa: CASSFPTRPGTEAFF

d_gene: TRBD1
j_gene: TRBJ2-3
v_gene: TRBV5-1
abundance: .
CDR3nt: TGCGCCAGCAGCTTGGCCCAGGGGGCCCTGGATACGCAGTATTTT
CDR3aa: CASSLAQGALDTQYF

d_gene: TRBD1
j_gene: TRBJ2-7
v_gene: TRBV23-1
abundance: few
CDR3nt: TGCGCCAGCAGTCGAGGACAGGTGAAGCGCAGCTCCTACGAGCAGTACTTC
CDR3aa: CASSRGQVKRSSYEQYF

d_gene: .
j_gene: TRBJ2-7
v_gene: TRBV5-6
abundance: .
CDR3nt: TGTGCCAGCAGCTTGGGGGCCAGGGGCTACGAGCAGTACTTC
CDR3aa: CASSLGARGYEQYF

d_gene: TRBD2
j_gene: TRBJ2-7
v_gene: TRBV6-5
abundance: .
CDR3nt: TGTGCCAGCAGTTCCCGGGTAGCGGGAGTGTACGAGCAGTACTTC
CDR3aa: CASSSRVAGVYEQYF

d_gene: .
j_gene: TRBJ1-5
v_gene: TRBV2
abundance: .
CDR3nt: TGTGCCAGCCGTCCCCGGGACAATATTAATCAGCCCCAGCATTTT
CDR3aa: CASRPRDNINQPQHF

d_gene: .
j_gene: TRBJ1-5
v_gene: TRBV6-4
abundance: few
CDR3nt: TGTGCCAGCAGTGCGGAGGAAGGCCAGCCCCAGCATTTT
CDR3aa: CASSAEEGQPQHF

d_gene: TRBD2
j_gene: TRBJ2-2
v_gene: TRBV9
abundance: .
CDR3nt: TGTGCCAGCAGCGTAGATCCGCTAGCGGTACGGGGCACCGGGGAGCTGTTTTTT
CDR3aa: CASSVDPLAVRGTGELFF

d_gene: TRBD2
j_gene: TRBJ2-7
v_gene: TRBV5-1
abundance: .
CDR3nt: TGCGCCAGCAGCTATCTTAGCGGGAGGGCCTACGAGCAGTACTTC
CDR3aa: CASSYLSGRAYEQYF

d_gene: .
j_gene: TRBJ2-3
v_gene: TRBV5-1
abundance: once
CDR3nt: TGCGCCAGCAGAGGCCGGGACCCAACGCAGTATTTT
CDR3aa: CASRGRDPTQYF

d_gene: TRBD2
j_gene: TRBJ2-7
v_gene: TRBV25-1
abundance: once
CDR3nt: TGTGCCAGCAGTCCCCCGCCGACTAGCGACTCGTACTACGAGCAGTACTTC
CDR3aa: CASSPPPTSDSYYEQYF

d_gene: .
j_gene: TRBJ2-5
v_gene: TRBV27
abundance: .
CDR3nt: TGTGCCAGCAGAAAAAGGCCCGGGAGCGGGTCACAAGAGACCCAGTACTTC
CDR3aa: CASRKRPGSGSQETQYF

d_gene: .
j_gene: TRBJ2-1
v_gene: TRBV4-3
abundance: .
CDR3nt: TGCGCCAGCAGCCAAGACGGGTACAATGAGCAGTTCTTC
CDR3aa: CASSQDGYNEQFF

d_gene: .
j_gene: TRBJ2-1
v_gene: TRBV7-9
abundance: .
CDR3nt: TGTGCCAGCAGCTCATTAGCGTTTAACTCCTACAATGAGCAGTTCTTC
CDR3aa: CASSSLAFNSYNEQFF

d_gene: .
j_gene: TRBJ1-1
v_gene: TRBV28
abundance: once
CDR3nt: TGTGCCAGCAGTTCACTCGAAAGGAACACTGAAGCTTTCTTT
CDR3aa: CASSSLERNTEAFF

d_gene: TRBD1
j_gene: TRBJ2-5
v_gene: TRBV11-2
abundance: .
CDR3nt: TGTGCCACCTCAGCACAGGGGGCACAAGAGACCCAGTACTTC
CDR3aa: CATSAQGAQETQYF

d_gene: TRBD2
j_gene: TRBJ2-1
v_gene: TRBV4-3
abundance: .
CDR3nt: TGCGCCAGCAGCCAAGATACTAGCGAGTACAATGAGCAGTTCTTC
CDR3aa: CASSQDTSEYNEQFF

d_gene: .
j_gene: TRBJ1-1
v_gene: TRBV20-1
abundance: .
CDR3nt: TGCAGTGCTAATGAAAGGACTGAAGCTTTCTTT
CDR3aa: CSANERTEAFF

d_gene: .
j_gene: TRBJ2-4
v_gene: TRBV9
abundance: .
CDR3nt: TGTGCCAGCAGCGTCGGGGTTCTGGAAAACATTCAGTACTTC
CDR3aa: CASSVGVLENIQYF

d_gene: TRBD1
j_gene: TRBJ1-4
v_gene: TRBV5-8
abundance: .
CDR3nt: TGTGCCAGCAGCTCGGGACAGCGCATAAATGAAAAACTGTTTTTT
CDR3aa: CASSSGQRINEKLFF

d_gene: .
j_gene: TRBJ1-1
v_gene: TRBV27
abundance: .
CDR3nt: TGTGCCAGCAGCCCATGGGATGGGTGGAGGGAAGCTTTCTTT
CDR3aa: CASSPWDGWREAFF